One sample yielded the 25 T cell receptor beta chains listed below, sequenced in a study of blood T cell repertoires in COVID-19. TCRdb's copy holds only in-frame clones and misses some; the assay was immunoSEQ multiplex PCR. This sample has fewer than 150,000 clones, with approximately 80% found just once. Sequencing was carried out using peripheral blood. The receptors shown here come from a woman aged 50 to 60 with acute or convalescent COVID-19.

The CDR3 region is CASSRGDTYEQYF. The CDR3 nucleotides read TGTGCCAGCAGCCGGGGGGACACCTACGAGCAGTACTTC. The chain carries TRBV5-5 and TRBJ2-7, with D perhaps matching TRBD2 (7 bases). V was pared by 4 bases and J by 2 bases, with 10 bases between. Germline values: CDR1 SGHKS, CDR2 YYEKEE (reference sequence). The length of the CDR3 is 13 residues.

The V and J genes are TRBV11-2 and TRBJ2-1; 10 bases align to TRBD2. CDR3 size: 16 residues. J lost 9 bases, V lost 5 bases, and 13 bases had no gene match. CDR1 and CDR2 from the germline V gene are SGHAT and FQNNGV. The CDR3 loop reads CASSRSGGAILGEQFF. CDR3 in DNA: TGTGCCAGCAGCCGAAGCGGGGGGGCGATTTTGGGTGAGCAGTTCTTC.

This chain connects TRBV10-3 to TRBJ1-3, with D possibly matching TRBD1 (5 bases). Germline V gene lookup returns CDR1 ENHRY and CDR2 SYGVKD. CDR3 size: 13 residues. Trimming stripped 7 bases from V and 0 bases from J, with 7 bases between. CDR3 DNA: TGTGCCATCAAAGGGGACTCTGGAAACACCATATATTTT. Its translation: CAIKGDSGNTIYF.

CDR3 DNA: TGTGCCTGGAGTGTACCTTGGGCTAACTACGAGCAGTACTTC. Translating gives CAWSVPWANYEQYF. The chain combines TRBV30 with TRBJ2-7; D not resolved. V was shortened by 0 bases and J by 3 bases, with 12 bases between the two germline ends. The CDR3 has 14 residues. CDR1 and CDR2 from the germline V gene are GTSNPN and SVGIG (reference sequence).

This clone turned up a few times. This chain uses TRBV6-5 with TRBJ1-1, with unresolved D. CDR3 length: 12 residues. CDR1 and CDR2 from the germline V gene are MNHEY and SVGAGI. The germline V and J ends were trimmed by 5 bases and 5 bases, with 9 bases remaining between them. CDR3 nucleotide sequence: TGTGCCAGCAGTAAGGACTTAACTGAAGCTTTCTTT. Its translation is CASSKDLTEAFF.

The CDR3 sequence is CASAGLGTGNSPLHF. DNA for the CDR3: TGTGCCAGCGCGGGTCTCGGGACAGGGAATTCACCCCTCCACTTT. The rearrangement uses TRBV6-5 and TRBJ1-6; TRBD1 matches 9 bases. CDR3 length: 15 residues. Germline CDR1 and CDR2: MNHEY and SVGAGI. With 8 bases clipped from V and 7 bases from J, the junction kept 9 bases outside the gene matches.

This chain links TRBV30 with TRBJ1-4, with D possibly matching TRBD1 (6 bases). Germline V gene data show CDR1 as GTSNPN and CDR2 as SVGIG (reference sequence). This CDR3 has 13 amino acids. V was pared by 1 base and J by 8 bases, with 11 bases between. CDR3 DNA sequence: TGTGCCTGGAGTGAACAGGGAAAGGAAAAACTGTTTTTT. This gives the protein CAWSEQGKEKLFF.

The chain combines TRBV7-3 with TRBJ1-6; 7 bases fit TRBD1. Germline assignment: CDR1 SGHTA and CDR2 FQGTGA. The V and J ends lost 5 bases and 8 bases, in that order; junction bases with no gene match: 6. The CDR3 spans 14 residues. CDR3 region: CASSRQGLDSPLHF. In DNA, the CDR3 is TGTGCCAGCAGCCGACAGGGTCTAGATTCACCCCTCCACTTT.

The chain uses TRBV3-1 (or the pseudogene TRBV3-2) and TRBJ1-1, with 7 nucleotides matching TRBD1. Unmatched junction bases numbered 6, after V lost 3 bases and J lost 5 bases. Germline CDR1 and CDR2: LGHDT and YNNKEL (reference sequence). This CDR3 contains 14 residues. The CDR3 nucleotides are TGTGCCAGCAGCCAGGGGGGACAGATTACTGAAGCTTTCTTT. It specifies CASSQGGQITEAFF.

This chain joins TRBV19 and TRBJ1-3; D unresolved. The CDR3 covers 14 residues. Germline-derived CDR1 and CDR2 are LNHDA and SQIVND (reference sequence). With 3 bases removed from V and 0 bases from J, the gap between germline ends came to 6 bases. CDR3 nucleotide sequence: TGTGCCAGTAGTATGGGCAACTCTGGAAACACCATATATTTT. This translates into CASSMGNSGNTIYF.

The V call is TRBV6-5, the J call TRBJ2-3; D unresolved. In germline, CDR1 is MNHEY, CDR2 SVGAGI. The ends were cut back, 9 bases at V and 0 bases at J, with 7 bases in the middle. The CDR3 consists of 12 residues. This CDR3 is CASQSSTDTQYF. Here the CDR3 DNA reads TGTGCCAGTCAGTCTAGCACAGATACGCAGTATTTT.

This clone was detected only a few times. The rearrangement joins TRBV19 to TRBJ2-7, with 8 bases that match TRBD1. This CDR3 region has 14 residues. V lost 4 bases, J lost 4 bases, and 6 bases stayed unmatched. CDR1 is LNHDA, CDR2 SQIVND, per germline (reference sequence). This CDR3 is CASSTTGDVYEQYF. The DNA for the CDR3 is TGTGCCAGTAGTACGACAGGGGACGTGTACGAGCAGTACTTC.

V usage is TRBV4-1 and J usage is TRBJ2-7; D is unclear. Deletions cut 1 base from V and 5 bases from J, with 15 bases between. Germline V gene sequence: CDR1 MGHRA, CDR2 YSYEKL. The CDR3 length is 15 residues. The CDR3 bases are TGCGCCAGCAGCCAAGGTAGTTTCGCGGCTAACGAGCAGTACTTC. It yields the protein CASSQGSFAANEQYF.

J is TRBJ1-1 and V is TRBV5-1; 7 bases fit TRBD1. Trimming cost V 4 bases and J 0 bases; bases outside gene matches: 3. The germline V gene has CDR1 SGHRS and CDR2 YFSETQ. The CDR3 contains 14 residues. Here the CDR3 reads CASSQGQMNTEAFF. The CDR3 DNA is TGCGCCAGCAGCCAGGGACAGATGAACACTGAAGCTTTCTTT.

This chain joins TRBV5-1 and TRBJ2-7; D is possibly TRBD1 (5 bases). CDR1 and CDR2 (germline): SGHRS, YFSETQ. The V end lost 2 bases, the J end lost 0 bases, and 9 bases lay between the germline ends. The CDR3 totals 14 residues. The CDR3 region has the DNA TGCGCCAGCAGCTTAAAACAGGACTCCTACGAGCAGTACTTC. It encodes CASSLKQDSYEQYF. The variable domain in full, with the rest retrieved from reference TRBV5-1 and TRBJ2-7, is KAGVTQTPRYLIKTRGQQVTLSCSPISGHRSVSWYQQTPGQGLQFLFEYFSETQRNKGNFPGRFSGRQFSNSRSEMNVSTLELGDSALYLCASSLKQDSYEQYFGPGTRLTVT.

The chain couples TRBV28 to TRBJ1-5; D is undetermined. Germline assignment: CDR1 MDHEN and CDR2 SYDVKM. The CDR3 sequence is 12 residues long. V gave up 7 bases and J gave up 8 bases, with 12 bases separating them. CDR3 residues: CASTELREPQHF. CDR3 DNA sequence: TGTGCCAGCACCGAGCTGCGGGAGCCCCAGCATTTT.

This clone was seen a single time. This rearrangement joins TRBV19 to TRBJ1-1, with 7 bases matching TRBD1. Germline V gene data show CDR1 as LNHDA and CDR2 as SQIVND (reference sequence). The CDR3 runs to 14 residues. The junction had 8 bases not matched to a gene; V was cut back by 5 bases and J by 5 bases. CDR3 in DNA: TGTGCCAGTAGTTATCAGGGGGGACATACTGAAGCTTTCTTT. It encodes CASSYQGGHTEAFF.

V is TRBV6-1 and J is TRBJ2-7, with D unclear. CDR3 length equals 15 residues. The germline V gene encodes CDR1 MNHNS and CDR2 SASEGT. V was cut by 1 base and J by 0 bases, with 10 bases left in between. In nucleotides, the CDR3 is TGTGCCAGCAGTGAAGAACGACAAGCCTCCTACGAGCAGTACTTC. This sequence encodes CASSEERQASYEQYF.

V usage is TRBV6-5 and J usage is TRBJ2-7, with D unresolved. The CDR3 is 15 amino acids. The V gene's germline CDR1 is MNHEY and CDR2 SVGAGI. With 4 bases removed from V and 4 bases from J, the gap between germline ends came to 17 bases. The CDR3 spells CASSSPGKVPYEQYF. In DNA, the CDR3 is TGTGCCAGCAGTTCGCCGGGTAAAGTTCCTTACGAGCAGTACTTC.

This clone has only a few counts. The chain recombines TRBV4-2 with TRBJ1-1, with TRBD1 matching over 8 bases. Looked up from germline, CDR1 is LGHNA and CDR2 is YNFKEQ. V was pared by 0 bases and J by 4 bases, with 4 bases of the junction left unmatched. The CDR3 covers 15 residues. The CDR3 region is CASSQEPTGGTEAFF. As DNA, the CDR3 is TGTGCCAGCAGCCAAGAACCAACAGGGGGCACTGAAGCTTTCTTT.

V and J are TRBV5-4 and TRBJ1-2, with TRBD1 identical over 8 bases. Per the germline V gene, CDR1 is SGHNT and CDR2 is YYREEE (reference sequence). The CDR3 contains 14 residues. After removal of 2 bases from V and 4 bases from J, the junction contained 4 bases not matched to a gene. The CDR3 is CASSFGRGLYGYTF. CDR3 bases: TGTGCCAGCAGCTTCGGCAGGGGGCTCTATGGCTACACCTTC.

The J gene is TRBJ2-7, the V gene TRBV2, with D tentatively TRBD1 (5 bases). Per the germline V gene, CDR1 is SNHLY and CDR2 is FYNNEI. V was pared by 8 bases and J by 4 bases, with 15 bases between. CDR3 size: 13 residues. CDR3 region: CASSTEGAYEQYF. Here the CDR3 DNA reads TGTGCCAGCTCCACTGAAGGGGCATACGAGCAGTACTTC. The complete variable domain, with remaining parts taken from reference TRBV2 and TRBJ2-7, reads EPEVTQTPSHQVTQMGQEVILRCVPISNHLYFYWYRQILGQKVEFLVSFYNNEISEKSEIFDDQFSVERPDGSNFTLKIRSTKLEDSAMYFCASSTEGAYEQYFGPGTRLTVT.

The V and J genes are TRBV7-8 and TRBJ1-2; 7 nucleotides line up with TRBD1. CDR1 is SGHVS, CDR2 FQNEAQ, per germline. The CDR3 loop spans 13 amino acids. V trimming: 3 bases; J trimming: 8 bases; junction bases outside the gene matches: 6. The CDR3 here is CASSLLQGRGYTF. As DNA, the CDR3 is TGTGCCAGCAGCTTGTTACAGGGGCGAGGCTACACCTTC. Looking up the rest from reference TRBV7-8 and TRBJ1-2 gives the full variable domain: GAGVSQSPRYKVAKRGQDVALRCDPISGHVSLFWYQQALGQGPEFLTYFQNEAQLDKSGLPSDRFFAERPEGSVSTLKIQRTQQEDSAVYLCASSLLQGRGYTFGSGTRLTVV.

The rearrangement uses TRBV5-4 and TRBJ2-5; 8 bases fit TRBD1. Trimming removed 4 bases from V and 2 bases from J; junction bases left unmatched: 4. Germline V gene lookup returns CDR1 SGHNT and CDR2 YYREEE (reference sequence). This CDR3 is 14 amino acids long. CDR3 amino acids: CASSPGQVQETQYF. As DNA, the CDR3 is TGTGCCAGCAGCCCGGGACAGGTTCAAGAGACCCAGTACTTC.

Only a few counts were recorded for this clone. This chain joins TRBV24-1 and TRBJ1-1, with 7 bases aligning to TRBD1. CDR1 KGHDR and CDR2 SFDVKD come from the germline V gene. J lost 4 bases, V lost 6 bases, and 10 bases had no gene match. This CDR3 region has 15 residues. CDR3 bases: TGTGCCACCAGTAACTCGACAGGGATGGGCACTGAAGCTTTCTTT. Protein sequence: CATSNSTGMGTEAFF.